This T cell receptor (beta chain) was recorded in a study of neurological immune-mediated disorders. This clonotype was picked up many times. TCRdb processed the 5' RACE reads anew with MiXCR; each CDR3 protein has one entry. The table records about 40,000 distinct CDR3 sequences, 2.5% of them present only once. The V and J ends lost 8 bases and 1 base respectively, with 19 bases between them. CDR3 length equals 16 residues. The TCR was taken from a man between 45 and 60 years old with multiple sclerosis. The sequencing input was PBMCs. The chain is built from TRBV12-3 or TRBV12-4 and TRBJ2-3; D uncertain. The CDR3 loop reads CASGLVGGFGTDTQYF. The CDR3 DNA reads TGTGCCAGCGGCCTCGTGGGCGGCTTCGGCACAGATACGCAGTATTTT.